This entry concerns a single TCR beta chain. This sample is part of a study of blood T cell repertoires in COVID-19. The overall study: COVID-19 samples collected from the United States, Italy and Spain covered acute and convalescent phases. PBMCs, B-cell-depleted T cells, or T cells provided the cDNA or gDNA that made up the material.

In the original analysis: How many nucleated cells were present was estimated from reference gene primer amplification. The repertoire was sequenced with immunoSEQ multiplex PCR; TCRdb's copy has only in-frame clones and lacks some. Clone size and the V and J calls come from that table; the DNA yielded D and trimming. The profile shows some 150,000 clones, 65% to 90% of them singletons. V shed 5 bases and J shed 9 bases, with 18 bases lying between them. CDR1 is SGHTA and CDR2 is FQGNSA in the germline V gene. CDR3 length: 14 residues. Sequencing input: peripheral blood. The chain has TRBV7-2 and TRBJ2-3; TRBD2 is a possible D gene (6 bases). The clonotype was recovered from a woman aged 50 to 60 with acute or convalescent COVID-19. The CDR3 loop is CASSTGLPQGTQYF. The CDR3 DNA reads TGTGCCAGCAGCACGGGACTCCCCCAAGGAACGCAGTATTTT.